This T cell receptor beta chain emerged from a study of cytomegalovirus exposure and HLA in healthy donors. Use of 60 Vbeta and 13 Jbeta primers characterized the PCR. Assay used: immunoSEQ multiplex PCR; TCRdb lists only in-frame clones, some missing. This table holds about 93,000 clones, approximately 80% found once. This clonotype was obtained from a man over 45 in good health and CMV-seronegative. Sample: PBMCs.

The CDR3 reads CASSARLAGVETQYF. The CDR3 DNA follows: TGTGCCAGCAGCGCCCGACTAGCGGGAGTGGAGACCCAGTACTTC. The chain uses TRBV11-2 and TRBJ2-5; 12 nucleotides align to TRBD2. Looked up from germline, CDR1 is SGHAT and CDR2 is FQNNGV. This CDR3 spans 15 amino acids. Trimming removed 5 bases from V and 5 bases from J; junction bases left unmatched: 6.